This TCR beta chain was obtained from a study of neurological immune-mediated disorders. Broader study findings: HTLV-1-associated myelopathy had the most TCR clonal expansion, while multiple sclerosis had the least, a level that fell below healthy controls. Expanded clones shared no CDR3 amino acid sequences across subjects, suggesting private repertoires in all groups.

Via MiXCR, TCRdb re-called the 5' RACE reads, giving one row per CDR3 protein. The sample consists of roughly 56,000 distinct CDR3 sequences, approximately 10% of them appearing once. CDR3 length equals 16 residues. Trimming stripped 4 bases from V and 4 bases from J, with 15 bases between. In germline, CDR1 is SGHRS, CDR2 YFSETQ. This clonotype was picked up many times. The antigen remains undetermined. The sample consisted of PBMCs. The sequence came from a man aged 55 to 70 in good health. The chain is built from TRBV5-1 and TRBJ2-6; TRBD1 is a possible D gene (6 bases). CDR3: CASSPYRVDGANVLTF. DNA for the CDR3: TGCGCCAGCAGCCCCTACAGGGTGGACGGGGCCAACGTCCTGACTTTC.